The 20 T cell receptor beta chains listed next were all sequenced from one sample in a study of cytomegalovirus exposure and HLA in healthy donors. The primer mix had 60 Vbeta and 13 Jbeta primers. TCRdb keeps only in-frame clones here, not all; method: immunoSEQ multiplex PCR. The table shows tens of thousands of clones, with approximately 80% occurring only once. What was sequenced was PBMCs. Receptors were obtained from a young man in good health and CMV-seropositive.

Remarks on this clone: The germline gene is not matched at one end of the junction; a read error may be the cause. V usage is TRBV6-5 and J usage is TRBJ2-7, with 7 positions matching TRBD1. This CDR3 has 14 residues. CDR1 is MNHEY, CDR2 SVGAGI, per germline. The CDR3 nucleotides are TGTGCCAGCAGACTACAGGGGAGCTCCTACGAACAGTACTTC. This sequence encodes CASRLQGSSYEQYF.

This chain connects TRBV7-3 to TRBJ1-1; 11 bases are shared with TRBD1. The CDR3 loop spans 15 amino acids. V shed 2 bases, J shed 1 base, and the junction held 0 bases outside the gene matches. In germline, CDR1 is SGHTA, CDR2 FQGTGA. CDR3 in amino acids: CASSLGTGGNTEAFF. The CDR3 DNA reads TGTGCCAGCAGCTTAGGGACAGGGGGGAACACTGAAGCTTTCTTT.

This chain joins TRBV18 and TRBJ2-7, with D perhaps TRBD1 (5 bases). The ends were cut back, 4 bases at V and 0 bases at J, with 10 bases in the middle. CDR3 length: 14 amino acids. In germline, CDR1 is KGHSH, CDR2 LQKENI. DNA of the CDR3: TGTGCCAGCTCACGGGCCAGGGACTCCTACGAGCAGTACTTC. It codes for CASSRARDSYEQYF. Drawing the rest from reference TRBV18 and TRBJ2-7, the complete variable domain is NAGVMQNPRHLVRRRGQEARLRCSPMKGHSHVYWYRQLPEEGLKFMVYLQKENIIDESGMPKERFSAEFPKEGPSILRIQQVVRGDSAAYFCASSRARDSYEQYFGPGTRLTVT.

V usage is TRBV7-8 and J usage is TRBJ2-5; D perhaps matches TRBD1 (6 bases). The end of the DNA fits TRBJ2-7 better, so the J call may be wrong. This CDR3 has 14 residues. CDR1 is SGHVS, CDR2 FQNEAQ, per germline. The CDR3 sequence is CASSLNRDGYEQYF. The CDR3 DNA reads TGTGCCAGCAGCTTAAACAGGGATGGCTACGAGCAGTACTTC.

CDR3 nucleotides: TGTGCCAGCAGCTTACTTGCCGGGACAAAGAACACCGGGGAGCTGTTTTTT. Protein sequence: CASSLLAGTKNTGELFF. The genes are TRBV7-9 and TRBJ2-2; TRBD1 is a possible D gene (6 bases). V lost 2 bases and J 1 base, leaving 14 bases between the germline ends. Germline V gene lookup returns CDR1 SEHNR and CDR2 FQNEAQ (reference sequence). This CDR3 spans 17 amino acids.

This chain links TRBV28 with TRBJ2-2; D is perhaps TRBD1 (5 bases). The CDR3 extends over 15 amino acids. Trimming took off 3 bases at V and 0 bases at J, with 8 bases between the two ends. Germline lookup yields CDR1 MDHEN and CDR2 SYDVKM. The CDR3 nucleotides are TGTGCCAGCAGTTTGACAGAGACGAACACCGGGGAGCTGTTTTTT. Protein sequence: CASSLTETNTGELFF.

The V gene is TRBV10-3, the J gene TRBJ2-7, with D unclear. With 5 bases removed from V and 3 bases from J, the gap between germline ends came to 17 bases. The germline V gene has CDR1 ENHRY and CDR2 SYGVKD. The CDR3 length is 15 residues. CDR3 residues: CAISTPERDGYEQYF. The CDR3 coding sequence is TGTGCCATCAGTACCCCAGAGCGCGACGGCTACGAGCAGTACTTC.

The chain combines TRBV6-5 with TRBJ2-5; TRBD1 matches 7 bases. Germline CDR1 is MNHEY and CDR2 is SVGAGI. Trimming at V came to 5 bases and at J to 5 bases, leaving 5 bases not matched to a gene. The CDR3 runs to 13 residues. This chain's CDR3 is CASSEQGWETQYF. Here the CDR3 DNA reads TGTGCCAGCAGTGAACAGGGGTGGGAGACCCAGTACTTC.

The rearrangement joins TRBV9 to TRBJ2-5, with 8 positions matching TRBD1. Germline lookup yields CDR1 SGDLS and CDR2 YYNGEE. The CDR3 spans 13 residues. J gave up 5 bases and V 0 bases, and 0 bases lay outside the gene matches. The CDR3 nucleotides read TGTGCCAGCAGCGTAGACAGGGGGGAGACCCAGTACTTC. Translated, it gives CASSVDRGETQYF.

The rearrangement links TRBV4-1 to TRBJ1-4; D may be TRBD1 (5 bases). The CDR3 consists of 13 residues. Trimming removed 0 bases at V and 16 bases at J, with 15 bases between. Germline V gives CDR1 MGHRA, CDR2 YSYEKL. CDR3 residues: CASSQDGGELAFF. In DNA form, the CDR3 reads TGCGCCAGCAGCCAAGATGGGGGGGAATTGGCGTTTTTT.

The chain joins TRBV5-4 to TRBJ1-2; a weak D match, TRBD1 (5 bases). The CDR3 extends over 13 amino acids. Between the trimmed V and J ends, which lost 0 bases and 4 bases, there was a span of 7 bases. Germline lookup yields CDR1 SGHNT and CDR2 YYREEE (reference sequence). Written as DNA, the CDR3 is TGTGCCAGCAGCTTGGAGGGGCGCTATGGCTACACCTTC. Translating it yields CASSLEGRYGYTF. The whole variable domain, remainder taken from reference TRBV5-4 and TRBJ1-2, is ETGVTQSPTHLIKTRGQQVTLRCSSQSGHNTVSWYQQALGQGPQFIFQYYREEENGRGNFPPRFSGLQFPNYSSELNVNALELDDSALYLCASSLEGRYGYTFGSGTRLTVV.

The chain employs TRBV15 and TRBJ2-7; no firm D call. V lost 1 base, J lost 2 bases, and 15 bases lay in between. The CDR3 is 16 residues long. Germline V gives CDR1 LNHNV, CDR2 YYDKDF (reference sequence). For the CDR3, the DNA is TGTGCCACCAGCAGAGGCGACACGACGCCTACCTACGAGCAGTACTTC. Translation gives CATSRGDTTPTYEQYF.

This clone was seen many times. V and J are TRBV7-9 and TRBJ1-2; 9 nucleotides align to TRBD1. V lost 4 bases to trimming and J lost 5 bases; unmatched junction nucleotides: 14. Germline assignment: CDR1 SEHNR and CDR2 FQNEAQ (reference sequence). The CDR3 extends over 17 amino acids. The CDR3 region has the DNA TGTGCCAGCAGCTCGAGCCCACAGGGGGCCCGTAAATATGGCTACACCTTC. It yields the protein CASSSSPQGARKYGYTF.

The J gene is TRBJ1-5, the V gene TRBV27, with 8 nucleotides matching TRBD1. This CDR3 is 15 amino acids long. Germline V gene sequence: CDR1 MNHEY, CDR2 SMNVEV (reference sequence). V dropped 5 bases and J dropped 2; count of bases not matched to a gene: 5. CDR3 loop: CASSPNRGGNQPQHF. CDR3 nucleotide sequence: TGTGCCAGCAGTCCAAACAGGGGGGGCAATCAGCCCCAGCATTTT.

The chain carries TRBV12-5 and TRBJ1-1; D uncertain. Germline CDR1 and CDR2: LGHNT and FRNRAP. V was pared by 5 bases and J by 5 bases, with 9 bases between. This CDR3 region has 12 residues. CDR3 residues: CASGPFGTEAFF. Here the CDR3 DNA reads TGTGCTAGTGGTCCCTTCGGGACTGAAGCTTTCTTT.

V gene TRBV5-1 combines with J gene TRBJ2-1; TRBD1 is a possible D gene (6 bases). Germline CDR1 SGHRS, CDR2 YFSETQ. V was cut by 0 bases and J by 7 bases, with 17 bases left in between. The CDR3 length is 16 residues. The chain's CDR3 is CASSLVGQGKGNEQFF. The CDR3 bases are TGCGCCAGCAGCTTGGTAGGGCAGGGGAAAGGGAATGAGCAGTTCTTC.

V gene TRBV7-9 combines with J gene TRBJ2-3; 7 positions match TRBD2. The CDR3 consists of 15 residues. CDR1 is SEHNR and CDR2 is FQNEAQ in the germline V gene (reference sequence). V dropped 5 bases and J dropped 4; count of bases not matched to a gene: 9. The CDR3 coding sequence is TGTGCCAGCAGCCCAGGGACGGGGGGTCCAGATACGCAGTATTTT. It yields the protein CASSPGTGGPDTQYF.

This sequence joins TRBV14 and TRBJ1-1; D not certain. Germline V CDR1 and CDR2: SGHDN, FVKESK. V lost 7 bases to trimming and J lost 0 bases, with 12 bases between them. The CDR3 covers 14 residues. CDR3: CASKNEVMNTEAFF. In DNA form, the CDR3 reads TGTGCCAGCAAAAACGAGGTAATGAACACTGAAGCTTTCTTT.

The chain recombines TRBV6-6 with TRBJ2-1, with 8 bases matching TRBD2. J was trimmed by 8 bases and V by 2 bases; bases with no gene match: 5. Germline CDR1 and CDR2: MNHNY and SVGAGI (reference sequence). The CDR3 spans 14 residues. The CDR3 DNA reads as TGTGCCAGCAGTTACGAAGCGGGGGCTCATGAGCAGTTCTTC. As protein: CASSYEAGAHEQFF.

This chain connects TRBV2 to TRBJ2-5; possibly TRBD2 for D (6 bases). CDR3 length: 13 residues. Trimming cost V 5 bases and J 5 bases, with 12 bases left between them. Germline lookup yields CDR1 SNHLY and CDR2 FYNNEI. The CDR3 DNA is TGTGCCAGCAGTCCGGCCCGGGGGGAGACCCAGTACTTC. It encodes CASSPARGETQYF. Looking up the rest from reference TRBV2 and TRBJ2-5 gives the full variable domain: EPEVTQTPSHQVTQMGQEVILRCVPISNHLYFYWYRQILGQKVEFLVSFYNNEISEKSEIFDDQFSVERPDGSNFTLKIRSTKLEDSAMYFCASSPARGETQYFGPGTRLLVL.